Given below is one TCR beta chain in context. Its cognate antigen is unknown. Method: immunoSEQ multiplex PCR; TCRdb's copy keeps in-frame clones and lacks some. The repertoire holds almost 200,000 clones, 80% to 90% seen once, with 1% to 1.5% in the top ten. Trimming cost V 6 bases and J 5 bases; bases outside gene matches: 6. This CDR3 is 14 amino acids long. Germline CDR1 KGHSH, CDR2 LQKENI. The data are from a study of cytomegalovirus exposure and HLA in healthy donors. The donors were in the approximately 120-subject validation cohort, distinct from the 666-subject first cohort. Findings and caveats of the study: Reportedly, cytomegalovirus status was diagnosed with high sensitivity and specificity. Some TCR beta chains (more than 150 of them) were listed as cytomegalovirus-associated. In vitro experiments confirmed that a few CMV-associated chains were specific for CMV antigens.

This receptor was taken from a woman aged 25 to 45 in good health and CMV-seronegative. The J gene is TRBJ1-5, the V gene TRBV18, with 8 positions matching TRBD1. Sequenced sample: PBMCs. The CDR3 region is CASSPGTGDQPQHF. CDR3 DNA: TGTGCCAGCTCCCCCGGGACAGGTGATCAGCCCCAGCATTTT.